This TCR beta chain was recovered during a study of T cells in Graves' hyperthyroidism and ophthalmopathy. Notes on the study in general: Median prediction lead before ophthalmopathy onset was 6.5 months with the model.

The CDR3 runs to 17 residues. The germline CDR1 and CDR2 sequences are LGHNA and YNFKEQ. V lost 0 bases and J lost 5, with 19 bases in between. About this clonotype: The antigen is not known.

Researchers took RNA transcripts and amplified the TCR beta CDR3 regions from them. The HTBI primer set drove a first-round RT-PCR of the TCR CDR3. TCRdb processed the multiplex PCR reads anew with MiXCR; each CDR3 protein has one entry. The sample has approximately 610,000 distinct CDR3 sequences; around 15% are singletons. The rearrangement uses TRBV4-2 and TRBJ2-5; weak D call: TRBD2 (7 bases). This TCR came from a woman aged 18 to 35 with Graves' hyperthyroidism. Sequenced material: blood. For the CDR3, the DNA is TGTGCCAGCAGCCAAGACCCGATGGGGGGGGCTCAGGAGACCCAGTACTTC. Protein sequence: CASSQDPMGGAQETQYF.